Below, 9 T cell receptor beta chains from the same sample are listed, as sequenced in a study of T cell responses to AZD1222 COVID-19 vaccine (dated by TCRdb to the early 2020s). The time point label of this sample denotes: about 28 days (+/-7) after the second vaccine dose. Receptor amplification or capture employed the immunoSEQ multiplex PCR assay. This immuneACCESS table, as held by TCRdb, lists in-frame sequences with V and J called but not all clones. Of the missing ones, under half trace to an unresolved V gene in checked studies; the others have no known cause. Recorded for this sample are roughly 180,000 clones; 80% to 95% of them occurred a single time. 3% to 3.5% of the sample belongs to the ten largest clones. The material was peripheral blood, obtained 28 days after the second AZD1222 dose. The receptors were gathered from an adult who received the AZD1222 COVID-19 vaccine.

The rearrangement links TRBV30 to TRBJ2-2, with 7 bases identical to TRBD1. Germline lookup yields CDR1 GTSNPN and CDR2 SVGIG (reference sequence). V lost 4 bases to trimming and J lost 4 bases; unmatched junction nucleotides: 12. The CDR3 covers 16 residues. Here the CDR3 reads CAWILLTGRRTGELFF. CDR3 in DNA: TGTGCCTGGATTCTCCTGACAGGGCGGCGCACCGGGGAGCTGTTTTTT.

This clone was recorded only once. The chain is built from TRBV11-2 and TRBJ1-2; D is uncertain. The CDR3 is 12 residues long. V shed 5 bases and J shed 6 bases, with 10 bases lying between them. Germline assignment: CDR1 SGHAT and CDR2 FQNNGV. CDR3 amino acids: CASSPRWDGYTF. The CDR3, as DNA: TGTGCCAGCAGCCCACGCTGGGATGGCTACACCTTC.

This chain links TRBV7-9 with TRBJ2-1, with D uncertain. CDR3 size: 15 residues. Trimming shortened V by 4 bases and J by 6 bases, and 16 bases separated the two germline ends. CDR1 and CDR2 (germline): SEHNR, FQNEAQ (reference sequence). The CDR3 reads CASSSIRAYPNEQFF. The CDR3 region has the DNA TGTGCCAGCAGCTCTATCCGGGCTTACCCCAATGAGCAGTTCTTC.

The rearrangement uses TRBV6-5 and TRBJ1-1; 7 bases are shared with TRBD1. J gave up 9 bases and V 5 bases, and 6 bases lay outside the gene matches. From germline, CDR1 is MNHEY and CDR2 SVGAGI. This CDR3 comprises 12 residues. This CDR3 reads CASSPETGQAFF. The CDR3 DNA sequence: TGTGCCAGCAGTCCCGAGACAGGGCAAGCTTTCTTT.

The chain is built from TRBV4-3 and TRBJ2-2; a possible D gene is TRBD1 (5 bases). Trimming took off 0 bases at V and 6 bases at J, with 8 bases between the two ends. The CDR3 contains 14 residues. The V gene's germline CDR1 is LGHNA and CDR2 YSLEER. CDR3 bases: TGCGCCAGCAGCCAAGAAGGGGTCGCCGGGGAGCTGTTTTTT. Its protein product is CASSQEGVAGELFF.

The rearrangement links TRBV10-3 to TRBJ2-7, with D possibly being TRBD1 or TRBD2 (5 bases each). Trimming removed 10 bases at V and 1 base at J, with 23 bases between. This CDR3 comprises 16 residues. CDR1 ENHRY and CDR2 SYGVKD come from the germline V gene. CDR3 sequence: CATTKGLSGPSYEQYF. The DNA of the CDR3 is TGTGCCACCACTAAGGGGCTCTCGGGGCCGTCCTACGAGCAGTACTTC.

The chain combines TRBV12-3 or TRBV12-4 with TRBJ2-1; 7 positions match TRBD2. CDR3 length equals 13 residues. Trimming at V came to 8 bases and at J to 6 bases, leaving 7 bases not matched to a gene. CDR3 sequence: CASASSGPNEQFF. The CDR3 region has the DNA TGTGCCAGCGCCTCTAGCGGACCCAATGAGCAGTTCTTC.

The genes are TRBV10-1 and TRBJ1-2; D gene unclear. The CDR3 runs 15 residues. Germline values: CDR1 WNHNN, CDR2 SYGVQD (reference sequence). Trimming left V 9 bases short and J 2 bases short, with 19 bases between. The CDR3 bases are TGCGCCAGTCCACAGCGGGAATGGGTCAACTATGGCTACACCTTC. Protein product: CASPQREWVNYGYTF.

This sequence joins TRBV30 and TRBJ2-2; D uncertain. Per the germline V gene, CDR1 is GTSNPN and CDR2 is SVGIG (reference sequence). V was pared by 1 base and J by 3 bases, with 6 bases between. The CDR3 totals 13 residues. The CDR3 bases are TGTGCCTGGAGTGCCGCGGACACCGGGGAGCTGTTTTTT. The encoded protein is CAWSAADTGELFF.